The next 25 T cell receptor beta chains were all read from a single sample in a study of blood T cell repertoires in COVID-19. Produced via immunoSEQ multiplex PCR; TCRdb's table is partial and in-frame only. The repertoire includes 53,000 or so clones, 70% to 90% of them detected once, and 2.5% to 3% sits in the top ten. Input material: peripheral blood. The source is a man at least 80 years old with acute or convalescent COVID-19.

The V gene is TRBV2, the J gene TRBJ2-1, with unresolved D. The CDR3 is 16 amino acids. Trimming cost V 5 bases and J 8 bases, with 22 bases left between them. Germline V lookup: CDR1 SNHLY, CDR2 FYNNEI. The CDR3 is CASSPPETPEIDEQFF. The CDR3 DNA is TGTGCCAGCAGTCCCCCGGAGACCCCGGAGATTGATGAGCAGTTCTTC.

CDR3 in DNA: TGTGCCATCCGGACAGGGGGGGCAGATACGCAGTATTTT. The encoded protein is CAIRTGGADTQYF. V gene TRBV10-3 combines with J gene TRBJ2-3, with 10 bases lining up with TRBD1. Germline V gene sequence: CDR1 ENHRY, CDR2 SYGVKD. Trimming cost V 8 bases and J 4 bases; bases outside gene matches: 3. This CDR3 spans 13 amino acids.

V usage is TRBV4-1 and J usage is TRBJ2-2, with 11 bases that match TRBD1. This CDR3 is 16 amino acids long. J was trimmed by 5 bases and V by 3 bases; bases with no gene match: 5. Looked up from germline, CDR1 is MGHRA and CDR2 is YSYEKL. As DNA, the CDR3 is TGCGCCAGCAGCCAGACCGGGACAGGGGGTACCGGGGAGCTGTTTTTT. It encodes CASSQTGTGGTGELFF.

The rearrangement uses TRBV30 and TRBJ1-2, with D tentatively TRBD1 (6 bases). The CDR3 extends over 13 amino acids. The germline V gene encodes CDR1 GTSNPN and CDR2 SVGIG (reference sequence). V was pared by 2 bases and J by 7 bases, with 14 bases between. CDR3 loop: CAWSIGGAIGYTF. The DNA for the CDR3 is TGTGCCTGGAGTATTGGGGGCGCGATTGGCTACACCTTC.

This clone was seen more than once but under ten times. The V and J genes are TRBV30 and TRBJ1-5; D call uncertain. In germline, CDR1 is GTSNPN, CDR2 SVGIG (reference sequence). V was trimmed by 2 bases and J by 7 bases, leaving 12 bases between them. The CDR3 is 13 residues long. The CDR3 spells CAWSREGNQPQHF. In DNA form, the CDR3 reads TGTGCCTGGAGTCGTGAGGGAAACCAGCCCCAGCATTTT.

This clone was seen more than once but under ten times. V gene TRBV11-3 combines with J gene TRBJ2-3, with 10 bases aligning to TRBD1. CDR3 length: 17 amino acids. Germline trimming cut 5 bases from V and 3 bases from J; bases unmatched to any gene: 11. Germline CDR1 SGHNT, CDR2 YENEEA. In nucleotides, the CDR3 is TGTGCCAGCAGCCCAAGGGCCGGGACAGGGGTAACAGATACGCAGTATTTT. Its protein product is CASSPRAGTGVTDTQYF.

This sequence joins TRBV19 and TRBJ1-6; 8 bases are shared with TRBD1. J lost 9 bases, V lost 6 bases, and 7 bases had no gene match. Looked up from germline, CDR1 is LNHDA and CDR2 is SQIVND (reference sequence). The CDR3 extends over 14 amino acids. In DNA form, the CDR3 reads TGTGCCAGTAGCAGACAGGGGTGGGCTTCACCCCTCCACTTT. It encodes CASSRQGWASPLHF.

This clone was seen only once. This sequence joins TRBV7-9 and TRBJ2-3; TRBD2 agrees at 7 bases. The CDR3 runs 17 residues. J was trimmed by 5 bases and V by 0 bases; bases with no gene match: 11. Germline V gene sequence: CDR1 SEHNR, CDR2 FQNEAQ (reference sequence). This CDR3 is CASSLAGGGGGKDTQYF. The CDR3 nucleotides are TGTGCCAGCAGCTTAGCCGGAGGTGGGGGGGGAAAAGATACGCAGTATTTT.

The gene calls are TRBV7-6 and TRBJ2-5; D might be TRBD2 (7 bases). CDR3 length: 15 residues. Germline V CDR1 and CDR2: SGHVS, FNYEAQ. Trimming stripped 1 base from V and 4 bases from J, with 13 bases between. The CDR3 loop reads CASSLGGGLRETQYF. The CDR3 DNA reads TGTGCCAGCAGCTTAGGGGGGGGGCTAAGAGAGACCCAGTACTTC.

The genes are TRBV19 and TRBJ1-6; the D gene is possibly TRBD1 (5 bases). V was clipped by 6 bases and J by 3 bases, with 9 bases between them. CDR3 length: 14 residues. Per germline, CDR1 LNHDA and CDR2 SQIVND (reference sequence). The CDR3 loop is CASRGENYNSPLHF. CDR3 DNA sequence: TGTGCCAGTAGAGGGGAAAACTATAATTCACCCCTCCACTTT.

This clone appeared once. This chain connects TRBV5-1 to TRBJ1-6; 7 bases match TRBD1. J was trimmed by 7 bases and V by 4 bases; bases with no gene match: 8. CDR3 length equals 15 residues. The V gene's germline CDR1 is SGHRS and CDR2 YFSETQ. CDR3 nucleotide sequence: TGCGCCAGCAGCGAAACGGGGACAGCGAATTCACCCCTCCACTTT. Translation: CASSETGTANSPLHF.

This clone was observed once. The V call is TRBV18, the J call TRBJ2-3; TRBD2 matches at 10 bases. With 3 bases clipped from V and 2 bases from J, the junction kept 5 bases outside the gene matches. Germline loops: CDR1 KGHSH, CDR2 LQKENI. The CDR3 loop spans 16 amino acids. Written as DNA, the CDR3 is TGTGCCAGCTCACCCCTAGCGGGAGAGGCCACAGATACGCAGTATTTT. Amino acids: CASSPLAGEATDTQYF.

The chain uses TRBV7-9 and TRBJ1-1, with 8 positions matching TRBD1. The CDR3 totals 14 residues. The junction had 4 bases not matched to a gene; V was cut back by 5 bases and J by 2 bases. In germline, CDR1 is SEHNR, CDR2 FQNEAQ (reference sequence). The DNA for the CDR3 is TGTGCCAGCAGCCTGGGACAGGAAAACACTGAAGCTTTCTTT. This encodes CASSLGQENTEAFF.

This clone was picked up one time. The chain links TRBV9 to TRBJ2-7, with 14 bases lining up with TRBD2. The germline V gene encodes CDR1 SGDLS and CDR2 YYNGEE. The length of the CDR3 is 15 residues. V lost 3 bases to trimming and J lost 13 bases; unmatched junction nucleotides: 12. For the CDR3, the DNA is TGTGCCAGCAGCGGAGGACTAGCGGGGGGCCTCGGCCAATACTTC. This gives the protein CASSGGLAGGLGQYF.

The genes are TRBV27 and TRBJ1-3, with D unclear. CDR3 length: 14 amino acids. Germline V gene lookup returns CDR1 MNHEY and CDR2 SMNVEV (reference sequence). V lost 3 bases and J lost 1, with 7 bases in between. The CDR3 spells CASSFRGSGNTIYF. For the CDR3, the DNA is TGTGCCAGCAGTTTTCGGGGTTCTGGAAACACCATATATTTT.

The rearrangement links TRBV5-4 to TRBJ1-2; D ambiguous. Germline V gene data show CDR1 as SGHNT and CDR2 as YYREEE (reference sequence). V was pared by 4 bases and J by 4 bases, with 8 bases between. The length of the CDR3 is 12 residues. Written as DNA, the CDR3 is TGTGCCAGCAGCACCGGGGTCTATGGCTACACCTTC. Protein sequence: CASSTGVYGYTF.

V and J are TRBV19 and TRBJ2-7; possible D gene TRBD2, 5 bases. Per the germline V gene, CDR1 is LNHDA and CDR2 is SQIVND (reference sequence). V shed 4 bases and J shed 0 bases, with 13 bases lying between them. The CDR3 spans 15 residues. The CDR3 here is CASSRERPFSYEQYF. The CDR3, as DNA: TGTGCCAGTAGTAGGGAGCGGCCTTTCTCCTACGAGCAGTACTTC. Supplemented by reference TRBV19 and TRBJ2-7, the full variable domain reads DGGITQSPKYLFRKEGQNVTLSCEQNLNHDAMYWYRQDPGQGLRLIYYSQIVNDFQKGDIAEGYSVSREKKESFPLTVTSAQKNPTAFYLCASSRERPFSYEQYFGPGTRLTVT.

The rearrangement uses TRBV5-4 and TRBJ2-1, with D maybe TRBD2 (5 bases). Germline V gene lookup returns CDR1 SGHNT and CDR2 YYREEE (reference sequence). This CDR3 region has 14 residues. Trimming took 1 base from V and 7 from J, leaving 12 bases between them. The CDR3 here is CASSLPAGVNEQFF. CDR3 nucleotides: TGTGCCAGCAGCTTGCCCGCCGGGGTTAATGAGCAGTTCTTC.

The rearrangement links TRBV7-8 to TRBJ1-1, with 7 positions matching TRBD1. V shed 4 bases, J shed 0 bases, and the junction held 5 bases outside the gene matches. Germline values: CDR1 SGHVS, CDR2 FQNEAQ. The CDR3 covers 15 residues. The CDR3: CASSSAGTVNTEAFF. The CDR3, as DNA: TGTGCCAGCAGCTCTGCCGGGACAGTGAACACTGAAGCTTTCTTT.

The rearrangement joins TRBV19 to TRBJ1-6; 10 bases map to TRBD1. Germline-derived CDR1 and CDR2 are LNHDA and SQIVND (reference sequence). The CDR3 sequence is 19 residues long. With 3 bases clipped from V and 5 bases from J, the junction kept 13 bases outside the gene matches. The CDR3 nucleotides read TGTGCCAGTAGTATGCCCGGGACAGGGGAGTCCCGAGATAATTCACCCCTCCACTTT. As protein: CASSMPGTGESRDNSPLHF.

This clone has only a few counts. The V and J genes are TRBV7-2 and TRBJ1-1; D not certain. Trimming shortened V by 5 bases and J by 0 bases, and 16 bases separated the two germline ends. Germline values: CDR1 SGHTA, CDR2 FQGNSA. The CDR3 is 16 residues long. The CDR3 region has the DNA TGTGCCAGCAGCCCTTGGCAGGTGATAATGAACACTGAAGCTTTCTTT. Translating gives CASSPWQVIMNTEAFF.

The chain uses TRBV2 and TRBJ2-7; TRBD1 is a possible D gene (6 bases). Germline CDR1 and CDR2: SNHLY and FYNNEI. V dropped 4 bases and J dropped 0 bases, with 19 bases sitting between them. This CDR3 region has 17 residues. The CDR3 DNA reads TGTGCCAGCAGTGGCCACCCCCGGGACATGATCTCCTACGAGCAGTACTTC. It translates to CASSGHPRDMISYEQYF.

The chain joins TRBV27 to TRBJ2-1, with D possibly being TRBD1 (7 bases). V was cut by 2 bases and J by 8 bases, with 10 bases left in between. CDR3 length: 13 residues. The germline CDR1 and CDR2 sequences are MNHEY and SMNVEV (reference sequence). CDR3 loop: CASSLQGGDEQFF. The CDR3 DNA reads TGTGCCAGCAGTTTACAGGGGGGTGATGAGCAGTTCTTC.

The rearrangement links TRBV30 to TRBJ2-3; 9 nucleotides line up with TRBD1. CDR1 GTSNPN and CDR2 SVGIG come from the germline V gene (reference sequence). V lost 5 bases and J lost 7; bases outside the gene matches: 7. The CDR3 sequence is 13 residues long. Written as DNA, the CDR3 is TGTGCCTGGGGAACAGGGGGCCTAAATACGCAGTATTTT. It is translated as CAWGTGGLNTQYF. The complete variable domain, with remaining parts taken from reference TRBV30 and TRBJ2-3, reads SQTIHQWPATLVQPVGSPLSLECTVEGTSNPNLYWYRQAAGRGLQLLFYSVGIGQISSEVPQNLSASRPQDRQFILSSKKLLLSDSGFYLCAWGTGGLNTQYFGPGTRLTVL.

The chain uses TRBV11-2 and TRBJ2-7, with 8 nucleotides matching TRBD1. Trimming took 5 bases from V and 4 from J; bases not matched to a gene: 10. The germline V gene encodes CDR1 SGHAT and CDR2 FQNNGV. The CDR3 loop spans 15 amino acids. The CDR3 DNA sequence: TGTGCCAGCAGCCCTGCGGGCAGGGGGCAGTACGAGCAGTACTTC. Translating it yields CASSPAGRGQYEQYF.